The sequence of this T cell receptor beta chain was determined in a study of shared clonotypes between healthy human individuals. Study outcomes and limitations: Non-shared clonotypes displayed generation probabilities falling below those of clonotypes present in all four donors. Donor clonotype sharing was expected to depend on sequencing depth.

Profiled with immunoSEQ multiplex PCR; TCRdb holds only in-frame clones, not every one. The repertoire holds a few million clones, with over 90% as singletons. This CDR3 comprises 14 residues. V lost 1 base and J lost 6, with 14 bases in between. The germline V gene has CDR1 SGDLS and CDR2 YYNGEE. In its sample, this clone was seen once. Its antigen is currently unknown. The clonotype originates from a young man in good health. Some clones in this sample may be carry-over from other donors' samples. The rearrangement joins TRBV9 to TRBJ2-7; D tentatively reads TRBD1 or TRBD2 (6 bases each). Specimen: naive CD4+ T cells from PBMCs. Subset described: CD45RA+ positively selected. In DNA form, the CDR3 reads TGTGCCAGCAGCGTAAGGGGGGCTTCCGGCGAGCAGTACTTC. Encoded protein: CASSVRGASGEQYF.